This TCR beta chain was captured by sequencing in a study of OX40 agonist ivuxolimab in advanced cancers. Turning to the study itself: There were three patients with partial responses, one having hepatocellular carcinoma and two cutaneous melanoma. Study findings and constraints: In the 0.1 to 3.0 mg/kg range, CD4+ and CD8+ blood T cells had expanded clonally by week 6.

Per germline, CDR1 SNHLY and CDR2 FYNNEI. The CDR3 is made up of 14 amino acids. The V gene lost 4 bases and the J gene lost 5 bases, with 13 bases spanning the gap. This clone was recorded once. Its antigen is currently unknown. Sequenced by immunoSEQ multiplex PCR; TCRdb stores in-frame clones only, minus some. The sample lists 40,000 to 60,000 clones, around 82% seen once, with approximately 3% in the top ten. The V gene is TRBV2, the J gene TRBJ2-3; TRBD2 is a possible D gene (7 bases). This sequence originates from an adult with an advanced solid tumor such as melanoma, head and neck, liver or kidney cancer. Sample: CD4+ or CD8+ T cells sorted from blood, taken in a trial of the OX40 agonist ivuxolimab. The CDR3 is CASSGTGRGDTQYF. DNA of the CDR3: TGTGCCAGCAGTGGTACAGGGAGGGGAGATACGCAGTATTTT.